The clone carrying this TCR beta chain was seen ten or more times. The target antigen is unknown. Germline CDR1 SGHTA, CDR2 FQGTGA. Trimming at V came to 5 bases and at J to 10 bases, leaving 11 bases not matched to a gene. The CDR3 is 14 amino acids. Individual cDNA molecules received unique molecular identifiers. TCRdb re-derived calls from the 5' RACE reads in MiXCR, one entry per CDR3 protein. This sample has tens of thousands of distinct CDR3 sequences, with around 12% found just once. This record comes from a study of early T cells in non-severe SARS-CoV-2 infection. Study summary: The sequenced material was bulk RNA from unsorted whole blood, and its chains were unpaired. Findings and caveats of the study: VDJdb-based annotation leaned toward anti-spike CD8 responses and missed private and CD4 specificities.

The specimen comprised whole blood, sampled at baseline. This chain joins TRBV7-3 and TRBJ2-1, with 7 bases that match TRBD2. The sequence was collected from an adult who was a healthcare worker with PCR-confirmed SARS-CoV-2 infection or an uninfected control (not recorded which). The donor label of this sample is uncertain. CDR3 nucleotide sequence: TGTGCCAGCAGCCCTCGGGGGGACTTTGTAGAGCAGTTCTTC. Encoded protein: CASSPRGDFVEQFF.